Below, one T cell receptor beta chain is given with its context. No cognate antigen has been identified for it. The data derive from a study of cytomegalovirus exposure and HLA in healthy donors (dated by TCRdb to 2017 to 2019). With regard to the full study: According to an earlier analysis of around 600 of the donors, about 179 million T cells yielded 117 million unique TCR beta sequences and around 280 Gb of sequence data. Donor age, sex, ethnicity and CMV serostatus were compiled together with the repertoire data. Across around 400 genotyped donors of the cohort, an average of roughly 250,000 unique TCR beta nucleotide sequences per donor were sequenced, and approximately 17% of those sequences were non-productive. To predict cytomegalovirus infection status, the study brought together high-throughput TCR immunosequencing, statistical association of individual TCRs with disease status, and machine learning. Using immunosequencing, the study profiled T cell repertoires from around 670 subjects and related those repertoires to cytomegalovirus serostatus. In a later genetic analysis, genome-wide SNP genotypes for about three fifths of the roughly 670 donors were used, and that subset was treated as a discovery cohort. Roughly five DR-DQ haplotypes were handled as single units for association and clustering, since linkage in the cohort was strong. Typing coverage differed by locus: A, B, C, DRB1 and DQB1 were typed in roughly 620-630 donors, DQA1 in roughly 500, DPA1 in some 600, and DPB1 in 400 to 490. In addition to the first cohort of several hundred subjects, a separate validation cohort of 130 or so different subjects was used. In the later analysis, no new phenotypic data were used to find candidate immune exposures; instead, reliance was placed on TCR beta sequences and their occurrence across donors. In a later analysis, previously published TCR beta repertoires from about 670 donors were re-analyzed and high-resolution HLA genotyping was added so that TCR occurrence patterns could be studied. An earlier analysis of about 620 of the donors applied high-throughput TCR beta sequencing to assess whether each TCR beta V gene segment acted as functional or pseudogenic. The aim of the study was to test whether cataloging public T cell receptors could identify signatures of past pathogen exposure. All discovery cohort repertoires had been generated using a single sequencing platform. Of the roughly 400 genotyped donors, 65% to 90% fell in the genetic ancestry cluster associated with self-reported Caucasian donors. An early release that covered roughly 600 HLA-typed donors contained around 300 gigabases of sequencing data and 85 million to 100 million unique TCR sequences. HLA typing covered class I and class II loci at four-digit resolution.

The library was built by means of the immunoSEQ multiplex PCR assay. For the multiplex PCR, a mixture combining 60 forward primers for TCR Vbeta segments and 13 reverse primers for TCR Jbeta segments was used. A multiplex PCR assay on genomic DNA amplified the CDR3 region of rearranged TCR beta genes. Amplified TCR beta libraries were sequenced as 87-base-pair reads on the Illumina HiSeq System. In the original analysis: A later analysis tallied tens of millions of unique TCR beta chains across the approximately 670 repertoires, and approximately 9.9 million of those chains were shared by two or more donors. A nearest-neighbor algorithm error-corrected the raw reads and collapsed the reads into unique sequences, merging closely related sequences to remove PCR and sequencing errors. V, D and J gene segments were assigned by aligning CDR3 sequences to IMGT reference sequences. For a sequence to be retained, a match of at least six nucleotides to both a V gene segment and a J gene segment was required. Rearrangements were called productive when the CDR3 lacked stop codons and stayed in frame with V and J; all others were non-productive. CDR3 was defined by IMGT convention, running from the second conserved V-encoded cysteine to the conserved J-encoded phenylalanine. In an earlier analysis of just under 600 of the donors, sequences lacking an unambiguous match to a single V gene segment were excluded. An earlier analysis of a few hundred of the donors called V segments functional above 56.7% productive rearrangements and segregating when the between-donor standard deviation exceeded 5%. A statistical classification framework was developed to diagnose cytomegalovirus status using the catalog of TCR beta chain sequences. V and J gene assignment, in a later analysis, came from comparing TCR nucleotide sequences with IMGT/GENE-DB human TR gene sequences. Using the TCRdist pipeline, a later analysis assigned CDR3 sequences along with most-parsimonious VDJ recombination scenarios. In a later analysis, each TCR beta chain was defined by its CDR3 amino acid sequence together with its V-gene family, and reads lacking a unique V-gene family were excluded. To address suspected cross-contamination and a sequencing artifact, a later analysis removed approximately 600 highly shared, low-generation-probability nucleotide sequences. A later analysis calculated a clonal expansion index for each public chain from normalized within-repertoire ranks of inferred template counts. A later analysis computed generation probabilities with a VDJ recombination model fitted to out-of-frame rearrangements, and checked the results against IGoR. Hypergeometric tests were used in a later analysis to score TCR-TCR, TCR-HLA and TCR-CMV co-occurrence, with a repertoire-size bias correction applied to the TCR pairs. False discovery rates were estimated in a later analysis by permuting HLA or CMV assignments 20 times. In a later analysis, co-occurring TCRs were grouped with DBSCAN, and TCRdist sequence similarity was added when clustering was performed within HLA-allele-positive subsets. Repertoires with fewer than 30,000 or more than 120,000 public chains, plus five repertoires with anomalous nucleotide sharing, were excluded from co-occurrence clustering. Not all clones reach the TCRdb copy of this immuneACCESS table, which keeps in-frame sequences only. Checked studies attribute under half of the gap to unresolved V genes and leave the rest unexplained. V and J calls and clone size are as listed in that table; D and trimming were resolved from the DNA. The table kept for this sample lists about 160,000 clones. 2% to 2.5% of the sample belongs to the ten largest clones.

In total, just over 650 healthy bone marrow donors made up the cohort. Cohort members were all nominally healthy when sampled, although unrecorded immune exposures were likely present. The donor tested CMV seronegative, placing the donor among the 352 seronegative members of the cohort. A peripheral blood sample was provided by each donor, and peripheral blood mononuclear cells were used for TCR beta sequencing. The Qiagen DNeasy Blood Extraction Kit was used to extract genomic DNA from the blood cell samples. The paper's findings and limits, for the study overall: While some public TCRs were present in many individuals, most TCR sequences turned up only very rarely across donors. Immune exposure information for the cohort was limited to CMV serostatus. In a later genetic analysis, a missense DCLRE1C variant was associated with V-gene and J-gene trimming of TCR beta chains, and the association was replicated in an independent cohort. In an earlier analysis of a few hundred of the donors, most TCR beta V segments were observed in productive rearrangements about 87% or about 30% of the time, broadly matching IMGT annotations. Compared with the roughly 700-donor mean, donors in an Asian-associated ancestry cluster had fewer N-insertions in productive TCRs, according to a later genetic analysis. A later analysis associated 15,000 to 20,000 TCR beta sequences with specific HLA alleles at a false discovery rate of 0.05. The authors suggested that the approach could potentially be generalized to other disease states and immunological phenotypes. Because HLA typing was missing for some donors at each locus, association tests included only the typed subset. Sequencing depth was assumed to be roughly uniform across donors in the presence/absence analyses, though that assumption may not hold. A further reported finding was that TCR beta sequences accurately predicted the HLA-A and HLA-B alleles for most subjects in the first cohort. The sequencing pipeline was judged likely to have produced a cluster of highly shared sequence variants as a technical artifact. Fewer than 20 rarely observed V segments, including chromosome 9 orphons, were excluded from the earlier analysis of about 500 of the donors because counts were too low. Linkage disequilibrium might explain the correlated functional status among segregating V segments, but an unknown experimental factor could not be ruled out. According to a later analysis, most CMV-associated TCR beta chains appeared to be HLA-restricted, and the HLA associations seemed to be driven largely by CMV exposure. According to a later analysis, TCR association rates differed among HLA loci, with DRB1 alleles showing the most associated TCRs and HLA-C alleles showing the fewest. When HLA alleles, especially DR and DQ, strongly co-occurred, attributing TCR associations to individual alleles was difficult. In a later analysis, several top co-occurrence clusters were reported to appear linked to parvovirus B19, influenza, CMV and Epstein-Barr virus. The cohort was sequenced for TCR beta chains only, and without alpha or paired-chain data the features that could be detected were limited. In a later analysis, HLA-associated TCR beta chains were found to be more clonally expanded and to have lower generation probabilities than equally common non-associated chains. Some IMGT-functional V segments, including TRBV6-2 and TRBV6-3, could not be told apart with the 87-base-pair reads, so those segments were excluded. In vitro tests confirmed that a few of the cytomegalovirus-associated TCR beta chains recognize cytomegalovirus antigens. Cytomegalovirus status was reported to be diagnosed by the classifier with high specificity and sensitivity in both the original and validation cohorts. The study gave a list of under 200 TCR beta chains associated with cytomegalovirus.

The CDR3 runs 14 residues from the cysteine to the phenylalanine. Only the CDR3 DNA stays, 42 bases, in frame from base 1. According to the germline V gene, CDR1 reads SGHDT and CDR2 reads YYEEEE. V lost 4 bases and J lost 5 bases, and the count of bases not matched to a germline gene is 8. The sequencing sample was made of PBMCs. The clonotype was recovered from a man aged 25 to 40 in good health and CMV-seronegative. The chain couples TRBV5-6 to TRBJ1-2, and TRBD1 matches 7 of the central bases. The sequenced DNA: TGTGCCAGCAGCCCCGGACAGGAATATTATGGCTACACCTTC. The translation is CASSPGQEYYGYTF.